The subject of this entry is one T cell receptor beta chain. The antigen is unknown. The repertoire was sequenced with immunoSEQ multiplex PCR; TCRdb's copy has only in-frame clones and lacks some. The sample holds over 50,000 clones; 80% to 95% are singletons and the top ten take 13%. The sample originates from a study of OX40 agonist ivuxolimab in advanced cancers. Study-wide context: The study gave patients intravenous ivuxolimab at 0.01 to 10 mg/kg every 2 weeks. Among those enrolled, mean age was approximately 60 years (range 23 to 79) and 82.7% were male. Earlier treatment with anti-PD-1, anti-PD-L1 or anti-CTLA-4 was permitted, and 35% to 45% had received some. General study findings and limits: CD4+ and CD8+ T cells in blood underwent clonal expansion by week 6 at 0.1 to 3.0 mg/kg.

Trimming stripped 5 bases from V and 1 base from J, with 21 bases between. The CDR3 totals 18 residues. The germline V gene encodes CDR1 SEHNR and CDR2 FQNEAQ (reference sequence). The material sequenced was CD4+ or CD8+ T cells sorted from blood, taken in a trial of the OX40 agonist ivuxolimab. This sequence originates from an adult with an advanced solid tumor such as melanoma, head and neck, liver or kidney cancer. This chain connects TRBV7-9 to TRBJ2-1, with a weak D call TRBD2 (6 bases). The CDR3 loop reads CASSPPEGLAPSYNEQFF. The DNA of the CDR3 is TGTGCCAGCAGCCCCCCGGAAGGGCTAGCGCCTTCCTACAATGAGCAGTTCTTC.